This T cell receptor (beta chain) was found in a study of early T cells in non-severe SARS-CoV-2 infection. Overall study findings and caveats: Anti-spike CD8 responses were favored by VDJdb matching, which missed private and CD4 specificities.

The CDR3 runs to 15 residues. CDR1 and CDR2 from the germline V gene are SGHRS and YFSETQ. Trimming shortened V by 4 bases and J by 2 bases, and 14 bases separated the two germline ends. About this clonotype itself: What it binds is unknown.

A single record per CDR3 protein comes from TCRdb applying MiXCR to the 5' RACE reads. The sample records around 60,000 distinct CDR3 sequences, under 15% being singletons. The V call is TRBV5-1, the J call TRBJ2-3, with D possibly being TRBD2 (6 bases). The sequence was obtained from an adult who was a healthcare worker with PCR-confirmed SARS-CoV-2 infection or an uninfected control (not recorded which). Specimen: whole blood. CDR3 sequence: CASSPGVGITDTQYF. CDR3 sequence (DNA): TGCGCCAGCAGCCCGGGGGTGGGGATCACAGATACGCAGTATTTT.